These 3 T cell receptor beta chains share one sample of origin, sequenced in a study of blood T cell repertoires in COVID-19. The protocol was immunoSEQ multiplex PCR, while the TCRdb copy is restricted to in-frame clones and leaves out a portion. The top ten hold 2.1% of the sample, which has 150,000 to 200,000 clones, approximately 91% seen once. What was sequenced was peripheral blood. Source of these receptors: a man in his 70s with active or convalescent COVID-19.

The chain has TRBV6-5 and TRBJ2-1; a possible D gene is TRBD2 (6 bases). CDR1 and CDR2 from the germline V gene are MNHEY and SVGAGI. This CDR3 is 15 amino acids long. V lost 10 bases and J 0 bases, leaving 16 bases between the germline ends. The CDR3 DNA sequence: TGTGCCAACCCAGAACGGGAGCTCTCCTACAATGAGCAGTTCTTC. It yields the protein CANPERELSYNEQFF.

The V and J genes are TRBV25-1 and TRBJ2-1, with 8 positions matching TRBD1. The CDR3 runs to 14 residues. Trimming cost V 11 bases and J 7 bases; bases outside gene matches: 13. Per germline, CDR1 MGHDK and CDR2 SYGVNS. Here the CDR3 reads CAVGPDRGRNEQFF. The CDR3 bases are TGTGCCGTCGGACCCGACAGGGGCAGAAATGAGCAGTTCTTC.

The gene calls are TRBV19 and TRBJ2-4; 8 bases match TRBD1. The CDR3 runs 19 residues. Germline loops: CDR1 LNHDA, CDR2 SQIVND (reference sequence). V gave up 1 base and J gave up 1 base; unmatched junction bases: 12. This CDR3 reads CASSIGWTGPPIAKNIQYF. CDR3 bases: TGTGCCAGTAGTATAGGCTGGACAGGGCCCCCAATTGCCAAAAACATTCAGTACTTC.